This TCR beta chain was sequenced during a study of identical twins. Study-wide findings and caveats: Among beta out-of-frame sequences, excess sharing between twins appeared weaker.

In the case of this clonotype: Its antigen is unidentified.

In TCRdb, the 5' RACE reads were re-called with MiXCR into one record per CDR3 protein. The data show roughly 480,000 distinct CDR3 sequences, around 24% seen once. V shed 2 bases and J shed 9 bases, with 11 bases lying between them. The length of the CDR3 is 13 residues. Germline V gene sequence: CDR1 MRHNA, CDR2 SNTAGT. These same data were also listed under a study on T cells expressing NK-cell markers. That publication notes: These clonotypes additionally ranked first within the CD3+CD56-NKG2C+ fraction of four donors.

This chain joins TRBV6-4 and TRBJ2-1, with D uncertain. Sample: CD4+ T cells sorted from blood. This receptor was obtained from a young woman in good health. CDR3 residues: CASSDIVGGEQFF. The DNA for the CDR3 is TGTGCCAGCAGTGACATCGTGGGCGGTGAGCAGTTCTTC.